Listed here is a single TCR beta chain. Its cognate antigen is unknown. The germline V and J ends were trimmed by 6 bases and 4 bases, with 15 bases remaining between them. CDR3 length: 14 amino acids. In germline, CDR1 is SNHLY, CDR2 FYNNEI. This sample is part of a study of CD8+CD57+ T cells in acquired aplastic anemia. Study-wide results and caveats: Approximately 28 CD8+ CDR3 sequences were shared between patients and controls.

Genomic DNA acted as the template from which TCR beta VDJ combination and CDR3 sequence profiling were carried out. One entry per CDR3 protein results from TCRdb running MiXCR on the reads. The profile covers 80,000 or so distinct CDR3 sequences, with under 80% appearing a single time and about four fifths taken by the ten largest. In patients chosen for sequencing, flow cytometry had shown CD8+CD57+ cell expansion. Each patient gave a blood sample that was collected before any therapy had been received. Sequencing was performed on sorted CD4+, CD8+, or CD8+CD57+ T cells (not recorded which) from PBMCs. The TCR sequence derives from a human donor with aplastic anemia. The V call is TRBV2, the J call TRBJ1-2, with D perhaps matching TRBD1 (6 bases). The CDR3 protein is CASRTGGGSYGYTF. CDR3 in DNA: TGTGCCAGCAGAACAGGAGGGGGGAGCTATGGCTACACCTTC.